The 21 T cell receptor beta chains presented below share a single source sample, sequenced in a study of shared clonotypes between healthy human individuals. Clones were sequenced by immunoSEQ multiplex PCR, and TCRdb holds only the in-frame ones, with some missing. There are about 1 million clones in the sample; 75% to 80% occur only once, and approximately 0.56% lies in the top ten. The sample consisted of memory CD4+ T cells from PBMCs. Subset described: CD45RA-negative fraction. Receptors were obtained from a man aged 18 to 35 in good health. Some clones in this sample may be carry-over from other donors' samples.

The gene calls are TRBV6-5 and TRBJ1-1, with D unclear. The CDR3 is made up of 13 amino acids. V dropped 2 bases and J dropped 4 bases, with 8 bases sitting between them. From germline, CDR1 is MNHEY and CDR2 SVGAGI. The CDR3 reads CASSYVRTTEAFF. The CDR3 DNA reads TGTGCCAGCAGTTACGTGAGGACCACTGAAGCTTTCTTT.

This chain uses TRBV28 with TRBJ2-6, with 12 bases aligning to TRBD2. The CDR3 covers 19 residues. The germline V gene encodes CDR1 MDHEN and CDR2 SYDVKM. The ends lost 7 bases at V and 0 bases at J; junction bases unmatched: 10. The CDR3 protein is CASNGLAGLPSSGANVLTF. CDR3 bases: TGTGCCAGCAACGGACTAGCGGGATTACCCAGCTCTGGGGCCAACGTCCTGACTTTC. The full variable domain, completed using reference TRBV28 and TRBJ2-6, is DVKVTQSSRYLVKRTGEKVFLECVQDMDHENMFWYRQDPGLGLRLIYFSYDVKMKEKGDIPEGYSVSREKKERFSLILESASTNQTSMYLCASNGLAGLPSSGANVLTFGAGSRLTVL.

Concerning this clone itself: This sample includes further DNA sequences coding for the same CDR3. CDR3 sequence: CASSSSANYGYTF. The CDR3 coding sequence is TGTGCCAGCAGTTCTTCAGCTAACTATGGCTACACCTTC. The chain has TRBV27 and TRBJ1-2; no firm D call. Trimming removed 4 bases from V and 0 bases from J, with 6 bases in between. This CDR3 has 13 residues. Germline V gives CDR1 MNHEY, CDR2 SMNVEV (reference sequence).

The rearrangement uses TRBV7-9 and TRBJ2-5; possibly TRBD1 for D (6 bases). The V gene's germline CDR1 is SEHNR and CDR2 FQNEAQ (reference sequence). This CDR3 region has 17 residues. The V end lost 1 base, the J end lost 4 bases, and 19 bases lay between the germline ends. This CDR3 is CASSLGAYLQGLETQYF. The CDR3 DNA reads as TGTGCCAGCAGCTTAGGAGCTTACCTACAGGGATTAGAGACCCAGTACTTC. The full variable domain, rest sourced from reference TRBV7-9 and TRBJ2-5, is DTGVSQNPRHKITKRGQNVTFRCDPISEHNRLYWYRQTLGQGPEFLTYFQNEAQLEKSRLLSDRFSAERPKGSFSTLEIQRTEQGDSAMYLCASSLGAYLQGLETQYFGPGTRLLVL.

The genes are TRBV28 and TRBJ1-5, with D perhaps TRBD1 (5 bases). Germline V gene lookup returns CDR1 MDHEN and CDR2 SYDVKM. The V gene lost 9 bases and the J gene lost 5 bases, with 11 bases spanning the gap. The CDR3 is 12 residues long. CDR3 in amino acids: CASAQVHQPQHF. The CDR3 DNA reads TGTGCCAGTGCACAGGTCCATCAGCCCCAGCATTTT. The whole variable domain, remainder taken from reference TRBV28 and TRBJ1-5, is DVKVTQSSRYLVKRTGEKVFLECVQDMDHENMFWYRQDPGLGLRLIYFSYDVKMKEKGDIPEGYSVSREKKERFSLILESASTNQTSMYLCASAQVHQPQHFGDGTRLSIL.

The chain couples TRBV9 to TRBJ1-5; D remains unclear. Trimming stripped 1 base from V and 0 bases from J, with 8 bases between. The germline CDR1 and CDR2 sequences are SGDLS and YYNGEE. The CDR3 has 15 amino acids. CDR3 in amino acids: CASSVRSYSNQPQHF. The CDR3 DNA is TGTGCCAGCAGCGTACGCTCTTATAGCAATCAGCCCCAGCATTTT.

The chain employs TRBV10-3 and TRBJ2-2, with D possibly TRBD1 on 6 matching bases. The CDR3 totals 13 residues. The germline V gene has CDR1 ENHRY and CDR2 SYGVKD. Trimming pared 10 bases from V and 7 bases from J, leaving 16 bases between. CDR3 region: CASRLGASGELFF. The CDR3, as DNA: TGTGCCAGCCGATTGGGGGCTAGCGGGGAGCTGTTTTTT.

The rearrangement joins TRBV15 to TRBJ1-4; D may be TRBD1 (6 bases). In germline, CDR1 is LNHNV, CDR2 YYDKDF (reference sequence). The CDR3 loop spans 18 amino acids. Trimming removed 1 base at V and 0 bases at J, with 15 bases between. The chain's CDR3 is CATSRVGQGLPTNEKLFF. CDR3 DNA: TGTGCCACCAGCAGAGTAGGGCAGGGGCTTCCAACTAATGAAAAACTGTTTTTT.

V is TRBV2 and J is TRBJ2-7, with 10 bases matching TRBD2. The CDR3 length is 14 residues. With V trimmed by 7 bases and J by 5 bases, 8 bases remained unmatched. Germline V gene data show CDR1 as SNHLY and CDR2 as FYNNEI. As DNA, the CDR3 is TGTGCCAGCACCTTGGTAGGGACTAGCGACGAGCAGTACTTC. Protein product: CASTLVGTSDEQYF.

The V and J genes are TRBV7-2 and TRBJ2-3; D is uncertain. Deletions cut 2 bases from V and 4 bases from J, with 10 bases between. This CDR3 comprises 14 residues. Germline CDR1 reads SGHTA; CDR2 reads FQGNSA. The CDR3 here is CASSLIHVPDTQYF. DNA for the CDR3: TGTGCCAGCAGCTTAATTCACGTACCAGATACGCAGTATTTT.

This clone occurred a few times. The CDR3 nucleotides read TGTGCCAGCAGCTTCGCGGAGAGGGGTGGTACGCAGTATTTT. Its protein is CASSFAERGGTQYF. The rearrangement joins TRBV7-3 to TRBJ2-3; D assignment may be TRBD1 or TRBD2 (5 bases each). CDR1 and CDR2 (germline): SGHTA, FQGTGA. V was trimmed by 3 bases and J by 8 bases, leaving 15 bases between them. There are 14 residues in the CDR3. Combining the CDR3 with reference TRBV7-3 and TRBJ2-3 gives the whole variable domain GAGVSQTPSNKVTEKGKYVELRCDPISGHTALYWYRQSLGQGPEFLIYFQGTGAADDSGLPNDRFFAVRPEGSVSTLKIQRTERGDSAVYLCASSFAERGGTQYFGPGTRLTVL.

The chain joins TRBV7-2 to TRBJ1-4, with TRBD1 identical over 7 bases. Germline V lookup: CDR1 SGHTA, CDR2 FQGNSA. V was clipped by 1 base and J by 7 bases; unmatched bases: 6. The CDR3 spans 15 residues. The CDR3 DNA sequence: TGTGCCAGCAGCTTAGGGCAGGGGGTGGGTGAAAAACTGTTTTTT. It yields the protein CASSLGQGVGEKLFF.

The chain is built from TRBV6-5 and TRBJ1-1; TRBD1 agrees at 9 bases. The J segment lost 0 bases and the V segment lost 5 bases, leaving 1 base of the junction unmatched. The CDR3 contains 14 residues. In germline, CDR1 is MNHEY, CDR2 SVGAGI. The CDR3 coding sequence is TGTGCCAGCAGTCGACAGGGGGTGAACACTGAAGCTTTCTTT. Translated, it gives CASSRQGVNTEAFF.

The genes are TRBV6-4 and TRBJ1-5; maybe TRBD1 (5 bases). Trimming removed 6 bases at V and 5 bases at J, with 17 bases between. In germline, CDR1 is MRHNA, CDR2 SNTAGT. The CDR3 consists of 15 residues. CDR3 amino acids: CASRITGTEYQPQHF. The CDR3 DNA follows: TGTGCCAGCAGAATAACCGGGACGGAATATCAGCCCCAGCATTTT.

The gene calls are TRBV7-3 and TRBJ2-6; 8 nucleotides line up with TRBD1. The ends lost 5 bases at V and 0 bases at J; junction bases unmatched: 6. The CDR3 runs 17 residues. Germline V gives CDR1 SGHTA, CDR2 FQGTGA. The CDR3 DNA sequence: TGTGCCAGCAGCCGGGGACAGGAGAACTCTGGGGCCAACGTCCTGACTTTC. Residues: CASSRGQENSGANVLTF.

V usage is TRBV6-1 and J usage is TRBJ2-1, with 8 bases lining up with TRBD1. CDR1 MNHNS and CDR2 SASEGT come from the germline V gene. The trim removed 0 bases at V and 12 bases at J, leaving 13 bases unmatched. The CDR3 length is 16 residues. CDR3 DNA: TGTGCCAGCAGTGAAGCTGTAGGGCAGGGGGCACTAGGGCAGTTCTTC. Protein sequence: CASSEAVGQGALGQFF.

The V call is TRBV4-1, the J call TRBJ2-5; D is perhaps TRBD2 (5 bases). TRBJ2-7 explains the end of the DNA better; the J call may be wrong. The CDR3 has 15 amino acids. CDR1 is MGHRA, CDR2 YSYEKL, per germline. CDR3 in DNA: TGCGCCAGCAGCCACCAATCTCAGGAGGCCTACGAGCAGTACTTC. Its protein is CASSHQSQEAYEQYF.

This clone was counted only a few times. Within the sample, other DNA sequences also encode this same CDR3. The gene calls are TRBV5-1 and TRBJ2-3, with D hard to call. Germline V gives CDR1 SGHRS, CDR2 YFSETQ. This CDR3 region has 13 residues. Trimming stripped 1 base from V and 2 bases from J, with 5 bases between. CDR3 bases: TGCGCCAGCAGCTTGATACCCACAGATACGCAGTATTTT. This encodes CASSLIPTDTQYF. The variable domain in full, completed from reference TRBV5-1 and TRBJ2-3, reads KAGVTQTPRYLIKTRGQQVTLSCSPISGHRSVSWYQQTPGQGLQFLFEYFSETQRNKGNFPGRFSGRQFSNSRSEMNVSTLELGDSALYLCASSLIPTDTQYFGPGTRLTVL.

The rearrangement joins TRBV5-1 to TRBJ2-7; 12 bases agree with TRBD1. Trimming removed 4 bases from V and 6 bases from J; junction bases left unmatched: 11. The CDR3 runs 16 residues. Germline CDR1 SGHRS, CDR2 YFSETQ. The CDR3 DNA follows: TGCGCCAGCAGCCTATTACAGGGACAGGGGGCAAGCGAGCAGTACTTC. This translates into CASSLLQGQGASEQYF.

The rearrangement links TRBV9 to TRBJ2-7, with 9 bases matching TRBD2. The V gene end was trimmed by 3 bases and the J gene end by 7 bases; junction bases not matched to a gene: 17. Germline V gene sequence: CDR1 SGDLS, CDR2 YYNGEE. CDR3 length: 17 residues. This chain's CDR3 is CASSAPTQAGGVGEQYF. The CDR3 region has the DNA TGTGCCAGCAGCGCACCCACACAAGCGGGAGGAGTCGGGGAGCAGTACTTC.

Details on this clone: The same CDR3 can be traced to other DNA sequences in this sample. V and J are TRBV9 and TRBJ2-7, with D tentatively TRBD2 (6 bases). The CDR3 totals 13 residues. Germline V gives CDR1 SGDLS, CDR2 YYNGEE. Trimming left V 0 bases short and J 6 bases short, with 10 bases between. The CDR3 is CASSVVEGGEQYF. The CDR3 DNA is TGTGCCAGCAGCGTAGTGGAGGGAGGCGAGCAGTACTTC.